This T cell receptor beta chain was profiled in a study of cytotoxic CD8 clonotypes in ibrutinib-treated CLL. Study-wide context: The sample average was approximately 260,000 productive templates and tens of thousands of productive rearrangements.

Germline V gene data show CDR1 as DFQATT and CDR2 as SNEGSKA (reference sequence). V was cut by 7 bases and J by 7 bases, with 11 bases left in between. The CDR3 consists of 11 residues. A remark on this clone: What it binds is unknown.

Study-wide findings and caveats: Increased clonality at ibrutinib response gave way to a return toward baseline at progression. With treatment, public clonotypes, which were uncommon, either contracted or remained stable.

Here immunoSEQ multiplex PCR was the method, and the copy in TCRdb shows in-frame clones only, minus some. In the table there are 75,000 to 90,000 clones, roughly 85% of which are singletons. This specimen was PBMCs, taken after 24 months of ibrutinib treatment. V usage is TRBV20-1 and J usage is TRBJ2-1, with D possibly matching TRBD2 (5 bases). This TCR came from a human donor with chronic lymphocytic leukemia. The CDR3, as DNA: TGCAGTGTAGACCAGCGGAATGAGCAGTTCTTC. The encoded protein is CSVDQRNEQFF.